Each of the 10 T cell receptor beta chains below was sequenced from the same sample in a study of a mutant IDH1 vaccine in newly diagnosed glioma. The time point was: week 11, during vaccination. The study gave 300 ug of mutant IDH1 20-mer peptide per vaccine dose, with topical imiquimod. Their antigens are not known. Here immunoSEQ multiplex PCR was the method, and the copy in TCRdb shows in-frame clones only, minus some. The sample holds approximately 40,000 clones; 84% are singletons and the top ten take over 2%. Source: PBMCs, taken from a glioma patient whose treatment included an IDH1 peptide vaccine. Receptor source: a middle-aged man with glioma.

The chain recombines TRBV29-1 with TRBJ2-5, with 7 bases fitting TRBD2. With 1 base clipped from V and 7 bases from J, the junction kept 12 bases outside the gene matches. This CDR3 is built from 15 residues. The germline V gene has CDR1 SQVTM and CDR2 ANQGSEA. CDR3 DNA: TGCAGCGTTGAAGGAGCTAGCGGTATAACAGGGACCCAGTACTTC. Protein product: CSVEGASGITGTQYF.

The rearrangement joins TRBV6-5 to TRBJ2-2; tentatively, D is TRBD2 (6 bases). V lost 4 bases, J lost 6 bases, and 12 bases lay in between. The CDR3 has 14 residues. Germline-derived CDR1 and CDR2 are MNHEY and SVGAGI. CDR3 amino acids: CASSSLGGSGELFF. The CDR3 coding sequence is TGTGCCAGCAGTTCTCTCGGGGGATCCGGGGAGCTGTTTTTT.

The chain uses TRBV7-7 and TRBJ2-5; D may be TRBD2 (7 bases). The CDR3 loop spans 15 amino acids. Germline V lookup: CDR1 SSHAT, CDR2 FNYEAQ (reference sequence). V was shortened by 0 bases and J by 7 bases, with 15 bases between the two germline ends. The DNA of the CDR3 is TGTGCCAGCAGCTTAGCCCTGCGGGGGCGGGGGACCCAGTACTTC. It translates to CASSLALRGRGTQYF.

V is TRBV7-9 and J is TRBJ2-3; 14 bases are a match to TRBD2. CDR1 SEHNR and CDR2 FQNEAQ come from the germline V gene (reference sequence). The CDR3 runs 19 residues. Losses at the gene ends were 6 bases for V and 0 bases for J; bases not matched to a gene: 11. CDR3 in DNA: TGTGCCAGCAGTGGGGGACTAGCGGGAGCCGCGCGCAGCACAGATACGCAGTATTTT. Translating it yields CASSGGLAGAARSTDTQYF.

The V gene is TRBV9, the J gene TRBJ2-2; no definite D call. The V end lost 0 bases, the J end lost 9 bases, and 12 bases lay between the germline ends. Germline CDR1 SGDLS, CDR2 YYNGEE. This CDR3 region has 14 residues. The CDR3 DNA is TGTGCCAGCAGCGTAGGGCTAGAACACCGGGAGCTGTTTTTT. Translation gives CASSVGLEHRELFF.

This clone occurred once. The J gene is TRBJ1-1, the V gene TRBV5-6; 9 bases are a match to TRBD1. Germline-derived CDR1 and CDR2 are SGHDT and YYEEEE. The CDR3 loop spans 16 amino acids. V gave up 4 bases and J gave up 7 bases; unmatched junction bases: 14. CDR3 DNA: TGTGCCAGCAGCCCCGAGGTTGGGACAGGGAATATTGAAGCTTTCTTT. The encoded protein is CASSPEVGTGNIEAFF.

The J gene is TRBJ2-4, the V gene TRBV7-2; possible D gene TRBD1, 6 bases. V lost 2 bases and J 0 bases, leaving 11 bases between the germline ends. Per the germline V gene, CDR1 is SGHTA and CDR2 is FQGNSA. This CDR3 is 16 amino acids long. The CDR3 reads CASSLNGQLAKNIQYF. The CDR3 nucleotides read TGTGCCAGCAGCTTAAATGGACAGTTAGCCAAAAACATTCAGTACTTC.

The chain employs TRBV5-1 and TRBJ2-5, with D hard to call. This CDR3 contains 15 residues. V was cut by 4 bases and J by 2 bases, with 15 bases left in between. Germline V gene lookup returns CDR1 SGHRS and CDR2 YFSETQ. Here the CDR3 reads CASSPAPGRQETQYF. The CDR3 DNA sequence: TGCGCCAGCAGCCCGGCCCCCGGTAGGCAAGAGACCCAGTACTTC.

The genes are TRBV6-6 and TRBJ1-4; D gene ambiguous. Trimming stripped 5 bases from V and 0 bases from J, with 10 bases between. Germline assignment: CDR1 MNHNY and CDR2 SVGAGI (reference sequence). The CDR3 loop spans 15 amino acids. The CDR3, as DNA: TGTGCCAGCAGTGATCAGAAGTCAACTAATGAAAAACTGTTTTTT. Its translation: CASSDQKSTNEKLFF.

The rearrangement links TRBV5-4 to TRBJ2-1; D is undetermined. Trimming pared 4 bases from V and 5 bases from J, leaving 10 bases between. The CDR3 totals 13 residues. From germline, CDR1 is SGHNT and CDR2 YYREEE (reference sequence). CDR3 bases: TGTGCCAGCAGCCCGGACCAGCACAATGAGCAGTTCTTC. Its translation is CASSPDQHNEQFF.